The 13 T cell receptor beta chains in this list originate from one sample, sequenced in a study of control samples from healthy donors and cancer patients. Repertoires were generated with immunoSEQ multiplex PCR, while TCRdb's copy carries only in-frame clones and drops some. The table lists 150,000 to 200,000 clones, 90% of them singletons. Source material: blood. The receptor source for this set is a woman aged 50 to 65 in good health.

This clone has only a few counts. This rearrangement joins TRBV14 to TRBJ1-3, with a weak D call TRBD1 (5 bases). Germline loops: CDR1 SGHDN, CDR2 FVKESK. The CDR3 sequence is 12 residues long. Deletions cut 2 bases from V and 10 bases from J, with 9 bases between. CDR3: CASSQQGLTIYF. The CDR3 region has the DNA TGTGCCAGCAGCCAACAGGGTTTAACCATATATTTT.

The chain recombines TRBV3-1 (or the pseudogene TRBV3-2) with TRBJ2-2; tentative D call: TRBD1 (5 bases). Germline CDR1 and CDR2: LGHDT and YNNKEL (reference sequence). V lost 1 base and J 12 bases, leaving 9 bases between the germline ends. There are 12 residues in the CDR3. This CDR3 reads CASSQVPGQLFF. The CDR3, as DNA: TGTGCCAGCAGCCAAGTCCCAGGGCAGCTGTTTTTT.

The chain joins TRBV6-5 to TRBJ2-1, with TRBD2 matching over 11 bases. There are 15 residues in the CDR3. J was trimmed by 4 bases and V by 8 bases; bases with no gene match: 7. CDR1 and CDR2 (germline): MNHEY, SVGAGI. In nucleotides, the CDR3 is TGTGCCAGCCGGAATAGCGGGAGGGTTTACAATGAGCAGTTCTTC. It yields the protein CASRNSGRVYNEQFF.

The chain joins TRBV7-2 to TRBJ2-1; either TRBD1 or TRBD2 may fit D (5 bases each). The CDR3 sequence is 14 residues long. Trimming shortened V by 5 bases and J by 9 bases, and 17 bases separated the two germline ends. Germline CDR1 and CDR2: SGHTA and FQGNSA. The CDR3 DNA sequence: TGTGCCAGCAGCGCACTAACCCCTGGGGGTGAGCAGTTCTTC. Its translation is CASSALTPGGEQFF.

The chain employs TRBV15 and TRBJ1-1, with TRBD1 as a possible D gene (6 bases). The V end was cut by 0 bases, the J end by 4 bases, with 12 bases between. Germline V gene data show CDR1 as LNHNV and CDR2 as YYDKDF (reference sequence). This CDR3 has 15 residues. The CDR3 region has the DNA TGTGCCACCAGCAGAGACCCCCTACAGGGCACTGAAGCTTTCTTT. Translating it yields CATSRDPLQGTEAFF. Full variable domain (outside the CDR3, taken from reference TRBV15 and TRBJ1-1): DAMVIQNPRYQVTQFGKPVTLSCSQTLNHNVMYWYQQKSSQAPKLLFHYYDKDFNNEADTPDNFQSRRPNTSFCFLDIRSPGLGDTAMYLCATSRDPLQGTEAFFGQGTRLTVV.

Remarks on this clone: The germline gene is not matched at one end of the junction; a read error may be the cause. DNA of the CDR3: TGCGCCAGCAGCCTAGCGCAGCGGGGACTAGCGGATACGCGGTATTTT. Translation: CASSLAQRGLADTRYF. The chain uses TRBV4-3 and TRBJ2-3, with 11 bases fitting TRBD2. This CDR3 comprises 16 residues. Germline V gene lookup returns CDR1 LGHNA and CDR2 YSLEER.

V and J are TRBV6-5 and TRBJ2-7; maybe TRBD2 (6 bases). This CDR3 is 12 amino acids long. V shed 6 bases and J shed 7 bases, with 13 bases lying between them. The germline V gene encodes CDR1 MNHEY and CDR2 SVGAGI. The CDR3 coding sequence is TGTGCCAGCAGGATGTACAGCGGGGAGCAGTACTTC. It encodes CASRMYSGEQYF.

The V and J genes are TRBV5-6 and TRBJ1-1; TRBD1 matches at 12 bases. V lost 4 bases, J lost 8 bases, and 9 bases stayed unmatched. This CDR3 spans 15 amino acids. Germline CDR1 and CDR2: SGHDT and YYEEEE. In DNA, the CDR3 is TGTGCCAGCAGCCTACCGGGACAGGGGGCGGAGGAAGCTTTCTTT. Residues: CASSLPGQGAEEAFF.

The V call is TRBV3-1 (or the pseudogene TRBV3-2), the J call TRBJ2-2, with D maybe TRBD1 (5 bases). V was shortened by 0 bases and J by 3 bases, with 17 bases between the two germline ends. Germline V gene sequence: CDR1 LGHDT, CDR2 YNNKEL (reference sequence). This CDR3 comprises 18 residues. CDR3 in DNA: TGTGCCAGCAGCCAAGAATGGTCCAGGGCGATGGACACCGGGGAGCTGTTTTTT. Protein product: CASSQEWSRAMDTGELFF.

The chain has TRBV20-1 and TRBJ2-7, with D unresolved. The germline V gene encodes CDR1 DFQATT and CDR2 SNEGSKA (reference sequence). The CDR3 has 13 amino acids. Trimming cost V 3 bases and J 2 bases, with 11 bases left between them. This CDR3 reads CSASASTTYEQYF. CDR3 nucleotides: TGCAGTGCTAGTGCCAGTACGACCTACGAGCAGTACTTC.

This clone has just one count. The DNA is omitted, as the CDR3 cannot be located on it reliably, and the CDR3 follows TCRdb's listing. The chain combines TRBV28 with TRBJ1-1. Looked up from germline, CDR1 is MDHEN and CDR2 is SYDVKM. Both ends counted, the CDR3 spans 13 residues. The CDR3 sequence is CASSFLENTEAFF.

This clone came up once. The chain carries TRBV3-1 (or the pseudogene TRBV3-2) and TRBJ1-2, with TRBD1 identical over 10 bases. The CDR3 runs 15 residues. The ends lost 2 bases at V and 4 bases at J; junction bases unmatched: 4. Per germline, CDR1 LGHDT and CDR2 YNNKEL (reference sequence). The chain's CDR3 is CASSQPRTGGYGYTF. CDR3 in DNA: TGTGCCAGCAGCCAACCTCGGACAGGGGGCTATGGCTACACCTTC.

Concerning this clone: A junction end diverges from the germline sequence, so it may reflect a read error. This chain links TRBV9 with TRBJ2-3, with a tentative D call TRBD2 (7 bases). Germline CDR1 and CDR2: SGDLS and YYNGEE. The length of the CDR3 is 16 residues. For the CDR3, the DNA is TGTGCCAGCAGCGTAGCCACCGGGGGGCTGGCTGATACCCCGTATTTC. Protein: CASSVATGGLADTPYF.